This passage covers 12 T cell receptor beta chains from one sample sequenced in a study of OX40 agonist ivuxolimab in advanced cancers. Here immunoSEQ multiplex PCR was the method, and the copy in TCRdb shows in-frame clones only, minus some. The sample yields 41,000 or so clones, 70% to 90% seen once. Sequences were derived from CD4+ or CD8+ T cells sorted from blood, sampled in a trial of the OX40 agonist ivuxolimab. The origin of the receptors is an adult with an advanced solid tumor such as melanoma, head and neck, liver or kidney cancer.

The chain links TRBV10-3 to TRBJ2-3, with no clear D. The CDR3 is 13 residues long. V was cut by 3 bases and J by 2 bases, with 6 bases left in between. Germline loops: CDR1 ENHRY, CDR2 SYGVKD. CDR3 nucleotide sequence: TGTGCCATCAGTGAAGACAACACAGATACGCAGTATTTT. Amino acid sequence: CAISEDNTDTQYF.

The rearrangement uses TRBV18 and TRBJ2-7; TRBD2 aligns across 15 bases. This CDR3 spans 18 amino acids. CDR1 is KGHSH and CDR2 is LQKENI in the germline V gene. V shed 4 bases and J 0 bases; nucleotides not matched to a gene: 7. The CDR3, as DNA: TGTGCCAGCTCACTCCGGACTAGCGGGAGGGCCCTCTCCTACGAGCAGTACTTC. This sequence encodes CASSLRTSGRALSYEQYF.

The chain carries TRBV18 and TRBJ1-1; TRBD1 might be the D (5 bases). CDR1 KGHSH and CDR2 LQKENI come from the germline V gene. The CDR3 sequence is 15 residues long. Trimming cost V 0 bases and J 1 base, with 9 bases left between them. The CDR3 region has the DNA TGTGCCAGCTCACCACCGGGGCGCAGGAACACTGAAGCTTTCTTT. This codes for CASSPPGRRNTEAFF.

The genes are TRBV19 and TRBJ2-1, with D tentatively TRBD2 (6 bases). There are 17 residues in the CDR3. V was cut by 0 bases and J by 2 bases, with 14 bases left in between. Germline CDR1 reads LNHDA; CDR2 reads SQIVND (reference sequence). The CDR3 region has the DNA TGTGCCAGTAGTATAGAGGGTCTGGGGGGAGCCTACAATGAGCAGTTCTTC. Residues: CASSIEGLGGAYNEQFF.

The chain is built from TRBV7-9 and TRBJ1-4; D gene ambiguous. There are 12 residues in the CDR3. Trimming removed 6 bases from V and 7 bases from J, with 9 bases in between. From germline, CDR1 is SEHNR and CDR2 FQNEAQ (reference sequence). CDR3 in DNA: TGTGCCAGCAGTCCTTTAGGTGAAAAACTGTTTTTT. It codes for CASSPLGEKLFF.

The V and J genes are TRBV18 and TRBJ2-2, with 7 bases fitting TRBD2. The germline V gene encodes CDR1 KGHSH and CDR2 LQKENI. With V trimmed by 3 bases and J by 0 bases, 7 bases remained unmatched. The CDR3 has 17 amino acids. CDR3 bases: TGTGCCAGCTCACCGACTAGCAGCAGCGCGAACACCGGGGAGCTGTTTTTT. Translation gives CASSPTSSSANTGELFF.

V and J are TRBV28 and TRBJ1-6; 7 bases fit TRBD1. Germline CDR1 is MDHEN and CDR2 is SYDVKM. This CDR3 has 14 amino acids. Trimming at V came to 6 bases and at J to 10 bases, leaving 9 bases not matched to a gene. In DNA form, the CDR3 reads TGTGCCAGCAGGCTTCCAGGGGGAGACTCACCCCTCCACTTT. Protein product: CASRLPGGDSPLHF.

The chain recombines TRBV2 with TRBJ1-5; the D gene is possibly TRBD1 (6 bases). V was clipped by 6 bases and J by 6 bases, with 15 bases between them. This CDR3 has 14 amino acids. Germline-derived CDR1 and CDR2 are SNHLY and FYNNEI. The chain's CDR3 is CASSEGGVGQPQHF. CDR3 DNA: TGTGCCAGCAGCGAGGGGGGGGTTGGTCAGCCCCAGCATTTT.

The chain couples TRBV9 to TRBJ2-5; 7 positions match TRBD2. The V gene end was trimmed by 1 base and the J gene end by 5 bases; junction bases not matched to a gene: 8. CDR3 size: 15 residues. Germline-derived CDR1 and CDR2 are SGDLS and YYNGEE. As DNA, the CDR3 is TGTGCCAGCAGCGTATCTCTCGGGAGGTCCGAGACCCAGTACTTC. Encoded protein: CASSVSLGRSETQYF.

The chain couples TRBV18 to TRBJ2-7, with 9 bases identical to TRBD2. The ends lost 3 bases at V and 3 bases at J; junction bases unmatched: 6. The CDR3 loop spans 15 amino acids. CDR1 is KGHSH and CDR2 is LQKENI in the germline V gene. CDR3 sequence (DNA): TGTGCCAGCTCACCCGGACTAGCGACGGGCTACGAGCAGTACTTC. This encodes CASSPGLATGYEQYF.

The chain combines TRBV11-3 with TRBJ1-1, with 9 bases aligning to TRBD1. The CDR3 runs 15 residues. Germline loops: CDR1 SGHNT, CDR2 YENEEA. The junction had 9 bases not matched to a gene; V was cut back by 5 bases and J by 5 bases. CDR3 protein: CASSVRQGGGTEAFF. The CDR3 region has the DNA TGTGCCAGCAGCGTGAGACAGGGGGGAGGGACTGAAGCTTTCTTT.

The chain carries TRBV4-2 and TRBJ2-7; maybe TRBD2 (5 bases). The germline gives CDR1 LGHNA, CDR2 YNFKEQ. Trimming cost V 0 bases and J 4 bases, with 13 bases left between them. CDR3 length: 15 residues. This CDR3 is CASSQDLLARYEQYF. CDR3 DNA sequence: TGTGCCAGCAGCCAAGATCTTCTAGCTAGGTACGAGCAGTACTTC.